Each of the 12 T cell receptor beta chains below was sequenced from the same sample in a study of blood T cell repertoires in COVID-19. Here immunoSEQ multiplex PCR was the method, and the copy in TCRdb shows in-frame clones only, minus some. The sample lists roughly 440,000 clones; approximately 89% were seen once. The sample consisted of peripheral blood. The source of these receptors is a woman between 50 and 59 years old with COVID-19, enrolled during active disease.

CDR3 coding DNA: TGTGCCAGCAGTGCCCCGGGACTAGGAAAGGATACGCAGTATTTT. It specifies CASSAPGLGKDTQYF. V and J are TRBV28 and TRBJ2-3; 8 bases fit TRBD2. J gave up 6 bases and V 5 bases, and 10 bases lay outside the gene matches. Germline loops: CDR1 MDHEN, CDR2 SYDVKM. The CDR3 length is 15 residues.

This clone has a handful of counts. The chain links TRBV28 to TRBJ1-1; 8 nucleotides line up with TRBD1. V was clipped by 6 bases and J by 0 bases; unmatched bases: 6. CDR3 length equals 15 residues. CDR1 MDHEN and CDR2 SYDVKM come from the germline V gene. The CDR3 sequence: CASSPGGAVNTEAFF. In DNA, the CDR3 is TGTGCCAGCAGCCCAGGGGGCGCCGTGAACACTGAAGCTTTCTTT.

The chain uses TRBV19 and TRBJ2-7, with 7 positions matching TRBD1. V gave up 4 bases and J gave up 7 bases; unmatched junction bases: 10. Looked up from germline, CDR1 is LNHDA and CDR2 is SQIVND (reference sequence). This CDR3 is built from 14 residues. CDR3 nucleotide sequence: TGTGCCAGTAGTACAGTGCAGGGGACAGCGGAGCAGTACTTC. It specifies CASSTVQGTAEQYF.

The chain employs TRBV28 and TRBJ1-1; D is unclear. The germline V gene has CDR1 MDHEN and CDR2 SYDVKM. The CDR3 has 15 amino acids. V was pared by 2 bases and J by 1 base, with 11 bases between. In DNA form, the CDR3 reads TGTGCCAGCAGTTTAATTTTGGAGGGGAACACTGAAGCTTTCTTT. This sequence encodes CASSLILEGNTEAFF.

V gene TRBV5-1 combines with J gene TRBJ2-3; D gene ambiguous. Per the germline V gene, CDR1 is SGHRS and CDR2 is YFSETQ. CDR3 length: 13 amino acids. Trimming took off 0 bases at V and 2 bases at J, with 4 bases between the two ends. In DNA, the CDR3 is TGCGCCAGCAGCTTGGGACACACAGATACGCAGTATTTT. This translates into CASSLGHTDTQYF.

The chain joins TRBV2 to TRBJ1-2, with 7 bases matching TRBD1. This CDR3 region has 13 residues. J gave up 8 bases and V 6 bases, and 9 bases lay outside the gene matches. Germline-derived CDR1 and CDR2 are SNHLY and FYNNEI. The CDR3 spells CASRVDREYGYTF. CDR3 DNA: TGTGCCAGCAGGGTCGACAGGGAATACGGCTACACCTTC. Combining the CDR3 with reference TRBV2 and TRBJ1-2 gives the whole variable domain EPEVTQTPSHQVTQMGQEVILRCVPISNHLYFYWYRQILGQKVEFLVSFYNNEISEKSEIFDDQFSVERPDGSNFTLKIRSTKLEDSAMYFCASRVDREYGYTFGSGTRLTVV.

CDR3 protein: CASRTNRNTEAFF. The CDR3 region has the DNA TGTGCCAGCAGAACAAACCGAAACACTGAAGCTTTCTTT. The chain recombines TRBV28 with TRBJ1-1; D gene unclear. The CDR3 contains 13 residues. Trimming removed 6 bases from V and 2 bases from J, with 10 bases in between. Germline CDR1 reads MDHEN; CDR2 reads SYDVKM.

This chain joins TRBV6-5 and TRBJ1-1; D perhaps matches TRBD1 (5 bases). Germline CDR1 is MNHEY and CDR2 is SVGAGI. This CDR3 has 15 amino acids. The V and J ends lost 6 bases and 1 base respectively, with 15 bases between them. The CDR3 reads CASSQQPTGNTEAFF. Written as DNA, the CDR3 is TGTGCCAGCAGCCAACAACCCACAGGGAACACTGAAGCTTTCTTT.

This rearrangement joins TRBV6-5 to TRBJ2-2, with D hard to call. V was shortened by 7 bases and J by 0 bases, with 9 bases between the two germline ends. Germline values: CDR1 MNHEY, CDR2 SVGAGI. There are 14 residues in the CDR3. The CDR3 is CASTETANTGELFF. In DNA, the CDR3 is TGTGCCAGCACGGAGACGGCGAACACCGGGGAGCTGTTTTTT.

V gene TRBV7-8 combines with J gene TRBJ2-1; 11 positions match TRBD2. V lost 4 bases, J lost 0 bases, and 11 bases stayed unmatched. Germline assignment: CDR1 SGHVS and CDR2 FQNEAQ. This CDR3 contains 19 residues. CDR3 bases: TGTGCCAGCAGCTCCTTAGCGGGGGGGCAAGCCGGCTCCTACAATGAGCAGTTCTTC. Amino acid sequence: CASSSLAGGQAGSYNEQFF.

This rearrangement joins TRBV5-5 to TRBJ2-7; 9 nucleotides match TRBD1. The CDR3 sequence is 15 residues long. CDR1 is SGHKS and CDR2 is YYEKEE in the germline V gene (reference sequence). The V gene end was trimmed by 4 bases and the J gene end by 5 bases; junction bases not matched to a gene: 10. The CDR3 nucleotides are TGTGCCAGCAGCCGGCTACCCGGGACAGGGAACGAGCAGTACTTC. It codes for CASSRLPGTGNEQYF.

The chain joins TRBV6-5 to TRBJ2-7; perhaps TRBD2 as D (6 bases). The germline CDR1 and CDR2 sequences are MNHEY and SVGAGI. The V gene lost 2 bases and the J gene lost 2 bases, with 7 bases spanning the gap. CDR3 length: 13 residues. The CDR3, as DNA: TGTGCCAGCAGTTACGGGGGGACCTACGAGCAGTACTTC. Translating gives CASSYGGTYEQYF.